This entry concerns a single T cell receptor (beta chain). Its antigen is still unknown. This may come from a read error, since a much larger clone is one base off. No cell sorting was done before RNA was extracted from the tissue. This record belongs to a study of tumor and adjacent non-tumor tissue in lung cancer. Study context: Patients were aged about 30 to 76, 9 to 10 men and a handful of women, stage I to III.

TCRbeta libraries were built with three rounds of nested PCR, modified from ARM-PCR. TCRdb ran MiXCR on the multiplex PCR reads and lists one entry per CDR3 protein. Here the sample spans tens of thousands of distinct CDR3 sequences, about three quarters being singletons. Study-wide results and limits: Top 100 clones took a larger repertoire share in normal lung. Tumor tissue had significantly higher TCR diversity than normal lung. Tumor TCR diversity, when higher, was linked to shorter survival.

Source material: lung tumor tissue. This clonotype was sampled from a woman aged 45-65 years with non-small cell lung cancer.

CDR3 DNA: TGCAGTGCTAAAGGTAACAGGGGGCTTGACGAGCAGTACTTC. It specifies CSAKGNRGLDEQYF. V usage is TRBV20-1 and J usage is TRBJ2-7; 9 nucleotides align to TRBD1. V lost 4 bases and J lost 5; bases outside the gene matches: 9. The CDR3 has 14 residues. Germline-derived CDR1 and CDR2 are DFQATT and SNEGSKA (reference sequence).